The rows below give T cell receptor beta chains drawn from one sample of a study of control samples from healthy donors and cancer patients. Generated by immunoSEQ multiplex PCR, the TCRdb table keeps only in-frame clones and is missing some. This table holds tens of thousands of clones, roughly nine tenths found once. Specimen: PBMCs. These receptor sequences come from a man aged 60-69 years with colorectal cancer. Each CDR3 is given with its conserved first and last residue. The D gene is left open where the match is weak. For some rows the clone size is stated as once, few or many, or as a class when expanded; others skip it.

v_call	d_call	j_call	clone_size	cdr3_nt	cdr3_aa
TRBV6-5	NA	TRBJ1-1	NA	TGTGCCAGCATAGGAAACACTGAAGCTTTCTTT	CASIGNTEAFF
TRBV6-5	TRBD1	TRBJ2-1	NA	TGTGCCAGCAGTAGGACAGGGGCCAACAATGAGCAGTTCTTC	CASSRTGANNEQFF
TRBV15	NA	TRBJ2-1	NA	TGTGCCACCAGCAGAGGGAGGAGGTATAATGAGCAGTTCTTC	CATSRGRRYNEQFF
TRBV15	NA	TRBJ1-4	NA	TGTGCCACCAGCAGGGCCGGGGGGTATAATGAAAAACTGTTTTTT	CATSRAGGYNEKLFF
TRBV7-9	NA	TRBJ1-5	once	TGTGCCAGCAGCCCAACCGGGGACTACAATCAGCCCCAGCATTTT	CASSPTGDYNQPQHF
TRBV6-6	NA	TRBJ2-2	NA	TGTGCCAGCAGGGCTACCAACCGGGGACCCGGGGAGCTGTTTTTT	CASRATNRGPGELFF
TRBV21-1	NA	TRBJ2-7	NA	TGTGCCAGCAGCTCAGTGTGCCCACGCTACGAGCAGTACTTC	CASSSVCPRYEQYF
TRBV9	NA	TRBJ2-5	NA	TGTGCCAGCACCCTAAGAGGAGGCATCCAAGAGACCCAGTACTTC	CASTLRGGIQETQYF
TRBV6-1	TRBD2	TRBJ2-3	NA	TGTGCCAGCAGTGTGGGGACTAGCGGGGGCACAGATACGCAGTATTTT	CASSVGTSGGTDTQYF
TRBV7-6	TRBD2	TRBJ2-5	NA	TGTGCCAGCAGCTTAGATTTGGGGGGACTAGCGGGAAAGACCCAGTACTTC	CASSLDLGGLAGKTQYF
TRBV5-6	NA	TRBJ1-3	NA	TGTGCCAGCAGCTTGTCTAGGAGGGGTGCGTCTGGAAACACCATATATTTT	CASSLSRRGASGNTIYF
TRBV7-9	NA	TRBJ2-3	NA	TGTGCCAGCAGCTTCGAGGGGCTGCGCACAGATACGCAGTATTTT	CASSFEGLRTDTQYF
TRBV29-1	TRBD2	TRBJ2-1	NA	TGCAGCCTTGGTAGGGGCGGGGGGTACAATGAGCAGTTCTTC	CSLGRGGGYNEQFF
TRBV5-1	TRBD1	TRBJ2-7	NA	TGCGCCAGCAGCTTGGGCGGGTTGGGGACAGGGACCTACGAGCAGTACTTC	CASSLGGLGTGTYEQYF
TRBV7-3	NA	TRBJ1-6	NA	TGTGCCAGCAGCTTAGGTGCAGGGACGAGTTCACCCCTCCACTTT	CASSLGAGTSSPLHF